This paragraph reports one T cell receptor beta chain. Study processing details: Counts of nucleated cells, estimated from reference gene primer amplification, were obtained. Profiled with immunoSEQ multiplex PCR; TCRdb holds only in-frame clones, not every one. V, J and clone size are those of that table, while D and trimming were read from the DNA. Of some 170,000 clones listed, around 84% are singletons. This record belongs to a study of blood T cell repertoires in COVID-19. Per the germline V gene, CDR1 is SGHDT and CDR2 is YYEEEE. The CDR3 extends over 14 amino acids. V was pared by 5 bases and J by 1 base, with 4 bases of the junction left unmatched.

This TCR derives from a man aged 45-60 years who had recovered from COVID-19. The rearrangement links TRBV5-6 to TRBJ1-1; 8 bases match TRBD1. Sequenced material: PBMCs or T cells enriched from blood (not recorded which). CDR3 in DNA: TGTGCCAGCAGACGCAGGGGGCAGAACACTGAAGCTTTCTTT. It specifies CASRRRGQNTEAFF.